This note documents a single T cell receptor (beta chain) sequence. Its antigen is undetermined. The length of the CDR3 is 15 residues. J gave up 5 bases and V 5 bases, and 4 bases lay outside the gene matches. Per the germline V gene, CDR1 is SGHDT and CDR2 is YYEEEE. This record comes from a study of pediatric ulcerative colitis. The study's findings and limits: All ulcerative colitis patients, but no controls, carried a couple of rectal clonotypes. Total lymphocyte DNA, not sorted subsets, was the template.

Sequencing was performed with immunoSEQ multiplex PCR; in TCRdb, only in-frame clones are kept and a portion is missing. The sample has 35,000 to 45,000 clones, approximately 87% seen once; the top ten hold roughly 24%. This sequence joins TRBV5-6 and TRBJ2-2; TRBD2 matches 12 bases. Input material: blood. The clonotype originates from a girl aged 5-17 years with moderate ulcerative colitis. DNA for the CDR3: TGTGCCAGCAGGAAAGGACTAGCGGGAACCGGGGAGCTGTTTTTT. As protein: CASRKGLAGTGELFF.